The 15 T cell receptor beta chains given below trace back to one sample, sequenced in a study of identical twins. TCRdb processed the 5' RACE reads anew with MiXCR; each CDR3 protein has one entry. The sample yields some 250,000 distinct CDR3 sequences, 6% to 7% seen once. These sequences were also reported in another study, on T cells expressing NK-cell markers.

Specimen: CD8+ T cells sorted from blood. These receptors came from a woman aged 18-29 years in good health.

The chain links TRBV4-3 to TRBJ2-3; D is perhaps TRBD1 (7 bases). V gave up 0 bases and J gave up 7 bases, with 14 bases separating them. The CDR3 spans 15 residues. Germline values: CDR1 LGHNA, CDR2 YSLEER. The chain's CDR3 is CASSQEGGGVNTQYF. For the CDR3, the DNA is TGCGCCAGCAGCCAAGAAGGAGGGGGCGTTAATACGCAGTATTTT.

This clonotype occurred a few times. The chain carries TRBV11-2 and TRBJ2-1; D tentatively fits TRBD1 or TRBD2 (6 bases each). Trimming took 7 bases from V and 8 from J, leaving 15 bases between them. CDR1 and CDR2 (germline): SGHAT, FQNNGV. This CDR3 comprises 13 residues. CDR3 sequence: CASTTGTGDEQFF. In nucleotides, the CDR3 is TGTGCCAGCACCACAGGGACGGGGGATGAGCAGTTCTTC.

This clonotype was counted many times. The chain uses TRBV5-1 and TRBJ2-5; 11 bases map to TRBD1. From germline, CDR1 is SGHRS and CDR2 YFSETQ. J gave up 2 bases and V 7 bases, and 4 bases lay outside the gene matches. This CDR3 contains 14 residues. The DNA of the CDR3 is TGCGCCAGCTACCGGGACAGGGGGCAAGAGACCCAGTACTTC. This translates into CASYRDRGQETQYF.

This chain joins TRBV20-1 and TRBJ2-1; a weak D match, TRBD2 (6 bases). Germline CDR1 is DFQATT and CDR2 is SNEGSKA (reference sequence). This CDR3 has 12 amino acids. V was shortened by 5 bases and J by 8 bases, with 13 bases between the two germline ends. The CDR3 spells CSAPEGSDEQFF. CDR3 bases: TGCAGTGCTCCGGAGGGGAGCGATGAGCAGTTCTTC.

The chain employs TRBV20-1 and TRBJ1-2; unclear D gene. CDR3 size: 13 residues. CDR1 DFQATT and CDR2 SNEGSKA come from the germline V gene (reference sequence). The ends were cut back, 0 bases at V and 1 base at J, with 6 bases in the middle. The CDR3 coding sequence is TGCAGTGCTAGAGAGCGCAGTAACTATGGCTACACCTTC. Its translation is CSARERSNYGYTF.

The table lists this clonotype with a few counts. J is TRBJ1-2 and V is TRBV3-1; TRBD1 might be the D (5 bases). The V end lost 5 bases, the J end lost 2 bases, and 15 bases lay between the germline ends. The CDR3 runs to 15 residues. Germline CDR1 LGHDT, CDR2 YNNKEL (reference sequence). CDR3 residues: CASSVLGGPNYGYTF. The CDR3 coding sequence is TGTGCCAGCAGCGTACTGGGGGGTCCGAACTATGGCTACACCTTC.

This clonotype was seen a handful of times. The rearrangement joins TRBV19 to TRBJ2-2, with D maybe TRBD2 (5 bases). Trimming cost V 3 bases and J 0 bases, with 8 bases left between them. Germline CDR1 LNHDA, CDR2 SQIVND (reference sequence). The CDR3 sequence is 15 residues long. In DNA form, the CDR3 reads TGTGCCAGTAGTATTACGGGGTCGAACACCGGGGAGCTGTTTTTT. It specifies CASSITGSNTGELFF.

This clonotype has only a few counts. The gene calls are TRBV12-3 or TRBV12-4 and TRBJ2-1; D remains ambiguous. V lost 6 bases and J lost 8, with 11 bases in between. The CDR3 contains 12 residues. The CDR3 coding sequence is TGTGCCAGCAGCCCCGTAGGCCATGAGCAGTTCTTC. This encodes CASSPVGHEQFF.

The chain combines TRBV19 with TRBJ2-7; 9 bases are a match to TRBD1. This CDR3 has 16 amino acids. CDR1 LNHDA and CDR2 SQIVND come from the germline V gene (reference sequence). J gave up 4 bases and V 5 bases, and 12 bases lay outside the gene matches. The CDR3 loop is CASSVGTGTGFYEQYF. The CDR3 nucleotides are TGTGCCAGTAGTGTCGGAACCGGGACAGGGTTTTACGAGCAGTACTTC.

This chain connects TRBV9 to TRBJ1-1; TRBD1 agrees at 7 bases. Germline V gene data show CDR1 as SGDLS and CDR2 as YYNGEE. J gave up 3 bases and V 3 bases, and 5 bases lay outside the gene matches. This CDR3 comprises 14 residues. The CDR3 region has the DNA TGTGCCAGCAGCGAGCCAACAGGGGACACTGAAGCTTTCTTT. Translation: CASSEPTGDTEAFF.

The V call is TRBV27, the J call TRBJ2-3; D may match TRBD1 or TRBD2 (5 bases each). V was shortened by 2 bases and J by 1 base, with 13 bases between the two germline ends. This CDR3 contains 16 residues. Germline CDR1 reads MNHEY; CDR2 reads SMNVEV (reference sequence). The CDR3 is CASSLEGTYRTDTQYF. The CDR3 bases are TGTGCCAGCAGTTTAGAGGGGACCTATCGCACAGATACGCAGTATTTT.

J is TRBJ2-7 and V is TRBV29-1, with TRBD2 matching over 10 bases. Germline trimming cut 6 bases from V and 7 bases from J; bases unmatched to any gene: 9. CDR1 and CDR2 (germline): SQVTM, ANQGSEA. This CDR3 has 13 residues. In nucleotides, the CDR3 is TGCAGCGTGGCTACTAGCGGGATGGGTGAGCAGTACTTC. Protein product: CSVATSGMGEQYF.

This clonotype has at least ten counts. The chain combines TRBV27 with TRBJ1-2; no firm D call. Trimming left V 3 bases short and J 7 bases short, with 9 bases between. The CDR3 is 12 residues long. Germline loops: CDR1 MNHEY, CDR2 SMNVEV (reference sequence). The DNA of the CDR3 is TGTGCCAGCAGTTTCGGAGGCTCTGGCTACACCTTC. Amino acid sequence: CASSFGGSGYTF.

This clonotype was seen many times. The gene calls are TRBV12-3 or TRBV12-4 and TRBJ2-7; TRBD1 matches 8 bases. Unmatched junction bases numbered 4, after V lost 6 bases and J lost 3 bases. The CDR3 is 13 amino acids. The CDR3 sequence: CASRSTGDYEQYF. CDR3 DNA sequence: TGTGCCAGCAGATCGACAGGGGACTACGAGCAGTACTTC.

The rearrangement links TRBV27 to TRBJ2-3; D not certain. Per the germline V gene, CDR1 is MNHEY and CDR2 is SMNVEV (reference sequence). The CDR3 length is 15 residues. V lost 6 bases, J lost 3 bases, and 16 bases lay in between. This chain's CDR3 is CASSFNTRETDTQYF. CDR3 nucleotides: TGTGCCAGCAGCTTTAACACCCGAGAGACAGATACGCAGTATTTT.